This TCR beta chain was retrieved from a study of neurological immune-mediated disorders. TCRdb fed the 5' RACE reads into MiXCR, producing one record per CDR3 protein. This table has 70,000 or so distinct CDR3 sequences, 5.2% appearing once. Looked up from germline, CDR1 is SGHRS and CDR2 is YFSETQ. V lost 3 bases and J lost 5; bases outside the gene matches: 6. The CDR3 loop spans 14 amino acids. This clonotype was counted only a few times. The TCR sequence derives from a woman in her twenties or thirties with multiple sclerosis. What was sequenced was PBMCs. The chain uses TRBV5-1 and TRBJ2-5; 8 bases agree with TRBD1. CDR3 sequence: CASSSTTGGETQYF. The CDR3 nucleotides are TGCGCCAGCAGCTCCACCACAGGGGGGGAGACCCAGTACTTC. Full variable domain (outside the CDR3, taken from reference TRBV5-1 and TRBJ2-5): KAGVTQTPRYLIKTRGQQVTLSCSPISGHRSVSWYQQTPGQGLQFLFEYFSETQRNKGNFPGRFSGRQFSNSRSEMNVSTLELGDSALYLCASSSTTGGETQYFGPGTRLLVL.